The text below deals with one T cell receptor (beta chain). No antigen is known for it. This record comes from a study of T-cell reconstitution after alpha-beta-depleted transplantation in children. Study-wide points: High day-60 TCRbeta diversity in some patients came from surviving recipient T cells and thymic progenitors. One year after transplant, T-cell counts and diversity came mostly from newly produced T cells. The origin of alpha-beta T cells about two months after transplant was reportedly several hundred expanded graft clones.

It was with unique molecular identifiers that the TCRbeta library was prepared. TCRdb re-derived calls from the PCR reads in MiXCR, one entry per CDR3 protein. The table has about 440,000 distinct CDR3 sequences, roughly 43% seen once. With V trimmed by 5 bases and J by 3 bases, 14 bases remained unmatched. Germline CDR1 SGHVS, CDR2 FQNEAQ. The CDR3 is 17 amino acids. The source was PBMCs, collected before TCRalphabeta/CD19-depleted stem cell transplant. The chain recombines TRBV7-8 with TRBJ2-3; 7 bases agree with TRBD2. The source of this sequence is a girl between 2 and 10 years old with aplastic anemia, due to receive a stem cell transplant. CDR3 amino acids: CASSARLAWTGTDTQYF. In nucleotides, the CDR3 is TGTGCCAGCAGCGCTAGACTAGCTTGGACGGGAACAGATACGCAGTATTTT.